The 19 T cell receptor beta chains below all came from one sample that was sequenced in a study of blood T cell repertoires in COVID-19. Here immunoSEQ multiplex PCR was the method, and the copy in TCRdb shows in-frame clones only, minus some. The sample contains 260,000 or so clones, around four fifths of which appear only once. The sequencing sample was made of peripheral blood. The receptors were sampled from a woman aged 70-85 years with acute or convalescent COVID-19.

CDR3 DNA: TGTGCCAGCAGTCCTGGGACAGGGTTCTATGGCTACACCTTC. Encoded protein: CASSPGTGFYGYTF. J is TRBJ1-2 and V is TRBV28, with 9 bases matching TRBD1. Germline-derived CDR1 and CDR2 are MDHEN and SYDVKM. This CDR3 has 14 residues. The J segment lost 4 bases and the V segment lost 5 bases, leaving 5 bases of the junction unmatched.

The V call is TRBV19, the J call TRBJ1-1, with TRBD1 as a possible D gene (6 bases). CDR1 is LNHDA, CDR2 SQIVND, per germline (reference sequence). The V gene lost 9 bases and the J gene lost 0 bases, with 11 bases spanning the gap. This CDR3 has 13 amino acids. CDR3 sequence reads: CASQWGLNTEAFF. Here the CDR3 DNA reads TGTGCCAGCCAGTGGGGGCTGAACACTGAAGCTTTCTTT.

The rearrangement joins TRBV15 to TRBJ2-3; the D gene is possibly TRBD2 (5 bases). Looked up from germline, CDR1 is LNHNV and CDR2 is YYDKDF (reference sequence). V was pared by 3 bases and J by 8 bases, with 9 bases between. CDR3 length: 12 amino acids. CDR3 residues: CATSSDRGTQYF. The DNA for the CDR3 is TGTGCCACCAGCAGCGATCGGGGTACGCAGTATTTT.

The chain has TRBV6-5 and TRBJ2-7; 7 bases are shared with TRBD1. The CDR3 is made up of 13 amino acids. CDR1 and CDR2 (germline): MNHEY, SVGAGI. J was trimmed by 0 bases and V by 8 bases; bases with no gene match: 4. The CDR3 DNA follows: TGTGCCAGCCTCGGGACAGACTCCTACGAGCAGTACTTC. Amino acids: CASLGTDSYEQYF.

In DNA form, the CDR3 reads TGTGCCAGCAGTTTGGGACAGGGGGCAGGCTACACCTTC. As protein: CASSLGQGAGYTF. V is TRBV12-3 or TRBV12-4 and J is TRBJ1-2, with 12 nucleotides matching TRBD1. This CDR3 contains 13 residues. The junction had 1 base not matched to a gene; V was cut back by 3 bases and J by 8 bases.

In its sample, this clone was seen once. V gene TRBV6-5 combines with J gene TRBJ1-1, with D possibly being TRBD1 (6 bases). Germline CDR1 reads MNHEY; CDR2 reads SVGAGI. The CDR3 runs 14 residues. V lost 7 bases and J 0 bases, leaving 12 bases between the germline ends. The CDR3 DNA reads as TGTGCCAGCACTGTACAGGGCTTGAACACTGAAGCTTTCTTT. Amino acids: CASTVQGLNTEAFF.

This clone was seen just once. The V gene is TRBV14, the J gene TRBJ1-1, with D maybe TRBD1 (5 bases). The CDR3 spans 12 residues. V lost 1 base, J lost 11 bases, and 11 bases lay in between. Germline loops: CDR1 SGHDN, CDR2 FVKESK. The CDR3 sequence is CASSQGRALAFF. CDR3 DNA sequence: TGTGCCAGCAGCCAAGGCAGGGCGTTGGCTTTCTTT.

This clone was recorded a few times. The rearrangement links TRBV5-1 to TRBJ1-5; no definite D call. Germline values: CDR1 SGHRS, CDR2 YFSETQ. Trimming left V 0 bases short and J 0 bases short, with 7 bases between. This CDR3 is built from 15 residues. The CDR3 DNA sequence: TGCGCCAGCAGCTTGGGGCAGGTTAGCAATCAGCCCCAGCATTTT. Its translation: CASSLGQVSNQPQHF.

V is TRBV19 and J is TRBJ1-4, with D perhaps matching TRBD1 (5 bases). The CDR3 loop spans 13 amino acids. The germline V gene encodes CDR1 LNHDA and CDR2 SQIVND (reference sequence). Trimming took 10 bases from V and 1 from J, leaving 10 bases between them. The CDR3 region is CATVQGTNEKLFF. CDR3 bases: TGTGCCACAGTCCAGGGAACTAATGAAAAACTGTTTTTT.

The V call is TRBV5-1, the J call TRBJ2-2, with D perhaps TRBD2 (6 bases). This CDR3 is 13 amino acids long. Germline V gene sequence: CDR1 SGHRS, CDR2 YFSETQ. The V end lost 6 bases, the J end lost 4 bases, and 10 bases lay between the germline ends. This CDR3 reads CASTVGGTGELFF. CDR3 DNA sequence: TGCGCCAGCACCGTGGGGGGCACCGGGGAGCTGTTTTTT.

The genes are TRBV30 and TRBJ1-5; TRBD1 is a possible D gene (6 bases). The germline CDR1 and CDR2 sequences are GTSNPN and SVGIG (reference sequence). Deletions cut 0 bases from V and 7 bases from J, with 16 bases between. This CDR3 comprises 15 residues. The CDR3 DNA follows: TGTGCCTGGAGTGTACGGGGGGGGCGCCGGCAGCCCCAGCATTTT. As protein: CAWSVRGGRRQPQHF.

This clone has only one observation. This sequence joins TRBV19 and TRBJ1-6; D may be TRBD1 (6 bases). Germline V CDR1 and CDR2: LNHDA, SQIVND (reference sequence). Trimming stripped 4 bases from V and 6 bases from J, with 13 bases between. This CDR3 spans 15 amino acids. The CDR3 DNA reads TGTGCCAGTAGTACCTGGACAGTAATTAATTCACCCCTCCACTTT. This gives the protein CASSTWTVINSPLHF.

The J gene is TRBJ2-3, the V gene TRBV2; 7 bases line up with TRBD2. V shed 10 bases and J 2 bases; nucleotides not matched to a gene: 12. This CDR3 has 15 amino acids. The germline CDR1 and CDR2 sequences are SNHLY and FYNNEI. The CDR3 nucleotides are TGTGCCACCGGTACGGGGGGAAGTCCCACAGATACGCAGTATTTT. Translation: CATGTGGSPTDTQYF.

The V gene is TRBV5-4, the J gene TRBJ1-6; 7 bases fit TRBD1. The CDR3 is made up of 16 amino acids. Unmatched junction bases numbered 12, after V lost 4 bases and J lost 8 bases. Germline CDR1 is SGHNT and CDR2 is YYREEE (reference sequence). Here the CDR3 DNA reads TGTGCCAGCAGCGACCGGACAGGTGGACTTGATTCACCCCTCCACTTT. It codes for CASSDRTGGLDSPLHF. Looking up the rest from reference TRBV5-4 and TRBJ1-6 gives the full variable domain: ETGVTQSPTHLIKTRGQQVTLRCSSQSGHNTVSWYQQALGQGPQFIFQYYREEENGRGNFPPRFSGLQFPNYSSELNVNALELDDSALYLCASSDRTGGLDSPLHFGNGTRLTVT.

The V gene is TRBV14, the J gene TRBJ2-7, with D maybe TRBD2 (6 bases). V was trimmed by 3 bases and J by 3 bases, leaving 12 bases between them. Germline V CDR1 and CDR2: SGHDN, FVKESK. The CDR3 has 14 residues. The CDR3: CASSHPSGVYEQYF. The CDR3 DNA sequence: TGTGCCAGCAGCCACCCTTCGGGGGTCTACGAGCAGTACTTC.

The chain joins TRBV28 to TRBJ1-2; the match to TRBD1 covers 8 bases. The CDR3 totals 14 residues. Germline-derived CDR1 and CDR2 are MDHEN and SYDVKM. The J segment lost 4 bases and the V segment lost 7 bases, leaving 8 bases of the junction unmatched. The CDR3 here is CASTPPDRAYGYTF. CDR3 DNA: TGTGCCAGCACCCCCCCGGACAGGGCCTATGGCTACACCTTC.

The count of this clone is one. J is TRBJ1-1 and V is TRBV10-3, with D maybe TRBD1 (6 bases). Germline V gives CDR1 ENHRY, CDR2 SYGVKD. V dropped 2 bases and J dropped 2 bases, with 15 bases sitting between them. The CDR3 is 16 residues long. The CDR3: CAISELSGHENTEAFF. CDR3 DNA: TGTGCCATCAGTGAGCTGTCGGGACACGAAAACACTGAAGCTTTCTTT.

The V gene is TRBV5-1, the J gene TRBJ1-2; the match to TRBD1 covers 10 bases. This CDR3 is built from 14 residues. The J segment lost 4 bases and the V segment lost 7 bases, leaving 7 bases of the junction unmatched. Per germline, CDR1 SGHRS and CDR2 YFSETQ. Here the CDR3 reads CASETGGGGYGYTF. The CDR3 DNA reads TGCGCCAGCGAGACAGGGGGCGGAGGCTATGGCTACACCTTC.

The V gene is TRBV28, the J gene TRBJ1-2, with a tentative D call TRBD1 (5 bases). Per the germline V gene, CDR1 is MDHEN and CDR2 is SYDVKM. The length of the CDR3 is 14 residues. V lost 6 bases and J 4 bases, leaving 15 bases between the germline ends. CDR3 sequence reads: CASRAQGGSYGYTF. As DNA, the CDR3 is TGTGCCAGCAGAGCCCAGGGAGGGAGCTATGGCTACACCTTC.